The 15 T cell receptor beta chains below were found in one sample sequenced in a study of blood T cell repertoires in COVID-19. Sequencing used immunoSEQ multiplex PCR; TCRdb keeps in-frame clones, though not all of them. The profile shows around 460,000 clones, around 90% of them singletons. The sequencing input was peripheral blood. All receptors come from a man aged 18 to 30 with COVID-19, enrolled during active disease.

This rearrangement joins TRBV3-1 (or the pseudogene TRBV3-2) to TRBJ2-7, with D possibly being TRBD2 (6 bases). V lost 6 bases and J 6 bases, leaving 21 bases between the germline ends. Germline V gene lookup returns CDR1 LGHDT and CDR2 YNNKEL (reference sequence). This CDR3 comprises 15 residues. The CDR3 here is CASSTTYRGAGEQYF. The CDR3, as DNA: TGTGCCAGCAGTACCACATACCGCGGGGCTGGCGAGCAGTACTTC.

J is TRBJ2-3 and V is TRBV28; 15 bases line up with TRBD2. V dropped 5 bases and J dropped 8; count of bases not matched to a gene: 8. Looked up from germline, CDR1 is MDHEN and CDR2 is SYDVKM. This CDR3 contains 16 residues. CDR3 bases: TGTGCCAGCAGTATATCCGGGACTAGCGGGAGGCGTACGCAGTATTTT. Encoded protein: CASSISGTSGRRTQYF. Full variable domain (outside the CDR3, taken from reference TRBV28 and TRBJ2-3): DVKVTQSSRYLVKRTGEKVFLECVQDMDHENMFWYRQDPGLGLRLIYFSYDVKMKEKGDIPEGYSVSREKKERFSLILESASTNQTSMYLCASSISGTSGRRTQYFGPGTRLTVL.

V usage is TRBV24-1 and J usage is TRBJ2-3, with TRBD2 matching 10 bases. After removal of 4 bases from V and 4 bases from J, the junction contained 10 bases not matched to a gene. CDR3 size: 17 residues. Germline assignment: CDR1 KGHDR and CDR2 SFDVKD. CDR3 sequence (DNA): TGTGCCACCAGTGACTACGCTAGCGGGGGCGGCGCAGATACGCAGTATTTT. Its translation is CATSDYASGGGADTQYF.

This chain connects TRBV7-6 to TRBJ2-2; tentatively, D is TRBD1 (5 bases). From germline, CDR1 is SGHVS and CDR2 FNYEAQ. This CDR3 contains 14 residues. Between the trimmed V and J ends, which lost 1 base and 4 bases, there was a span of 7 bases. CDR3 residues: CASSLVRGTGELFF. The DNA for the CDR3 is TGTGCCAGCAGCTTAGTTAGGGGCACCGGGGAGCTGTTTTTT.

This sequence joins TRBV30 and TRBJ2-1; D is possibly TRBD2 (6 bases). The CDR3 runs 15 residues. Germline V lookup: CDR1 GTSNPN, CDR2 SVGIG (reference sequence). Trimming pared 3 bases from V and 6 bases from J, leaving 18 bases between. The CDR3 nucleotides read TGTGCCTGGAGACCGGTCGGGAGAGGGTCCAATGAGCAGTTCTTC. This codes for CAWRPVGRGSNEQFF.

The rearrangement joins TRBV7-3 to TRBJ2-2, with 8 bases lining up with TRBD1. Looked up from germline, CDR1 is SGHTA and CDR2 is FQGTGA. J lost 1 base, V lost 3 bases, and 4 bases had no gene match. The CDR3 is 16 residues long. Written as DNA, the CDR3 is TGTGCCAGCAGCTTTCAGGGGGCGCGGAACACCGGGGAGCTGTTTTTT. This encodes CASSFQGARNTGELFF.

V and J are TRBV10-3 and TRBJ2-1; 10 bases are shared with TRBD2. V lost 0 bases, J lost 6 bases, and 20 bases stayed unmatched. CDR3 size: 21 residues. Germline assignment: CDR1 ENHRY and CDR2 SYGVKD. The CDR3 here is CAISESSMTSGQARSPNEQFF. The CDR3 region has the DNA TGTGCCATCAGTGAGTCCTCAATGACTAGCGGGCAAGCGAGATCTCCCAATGAGCAGTTCTTC.

The chain links TRBV5-1 to TRBJ2-5; 10 bases are shared with TRBD2. V dropped 1 base and J dropped 0; count of bases not matched to a gene: 6. Germline V lookup: CDR1 SGHRS, CDR2 YFSETQ. The CDR3 runs 17 residues. The DNA for the CDR3 is TGCGCCAGCAGCTTGACCCGACTAGCGGGCTACCAAGAGACCCAGTACTTC. Encoded protein: CASSLTRLAGYQETQYF. Full variable domain (outside the CDR3, taken from reference TRBV5-1 and TRBJ2-5): KAGVTQTPRYLIKTRGQQVTLSCSPISGHRSVSWYQQTPGQGLQFLFEYFSETQRNKGNFPGRFSGRQFSNSRSEMNVSTLELGDSALYLCASSLTRLAGYQETQYFGPGTRLLVL.

The chain carries TRBV6-5 and TRBJ2-1; TRBD2 aligns across 9 bases. Germline V gene data show CDR1 as MNHEY and CDR2 as SVGAGI. Unmatched junction bases numbered 8, after V lost 6 bases and J lost 8 bases. This CDR3 has 14 amino acids. This CDR3 is CASRPAGGHYEQFF. CDR3 in DNA: TGTGCCAGCAGGCCGGCGGGGGGGCATTATGAGCAGTTCTTC.

This chain connects TRBV7-3 to TRBJ2-2, with D perhaps TRBD1 (6 bases). V was clipped by 0 bases and J by 0 bases, with 8 bases between them. Germline V gene sequence: CDR1 SGHTA, CDR2 FQGTGA. This CDR3 region has 16 residues. The CDR3 is CASSLTGTSNTGELFF. CDR3 coding DNA: TGTGCCAGCAGCTTAACGGGGACATCGAACACCGGGGAGCTGTTTTTT.

The chain links TRBV11-2 to TRBJ2-2; 7 bases match TRBD1. In germline, CDR1 is SGHAT, CDR2 FQNNGV. The CDR3 extends over 14 amino acids. V lost 5 bases and J lost 6; bases outside the gene matches: 6. For the CDR3, the DNA is TGTGCCAGCAGCCCAGACAGGGCAGCCGGGGAGCTGTTTTTT. It codes for CASSPDRAAGELFF.

The chain recombines TRBV7-9 with TRBJ2-5; no firm D call. Germline CDR1 SEHNR, CDR2 FQNEAQ (reference sequence). V was trimmed by 1 base and J by 5 bases, leaving 5 bases between them. CDR3 length equals 12 residues. This chain's CDR3 is CASSLDSETQYF. The CDR3 bases are TGTGCCAGCAGCTTAGATTCGGAGACCCAGTACTTC.

This chain joins TRBV6-5 and TRBJ2-5; 7 positions agree with TRBD2. There are 14 residues in the CDR3. Trimming removed 8 bases from V and 4 bases from J; junction bases left unmatched: 10. Germline lookup yields CDR1 MNHEY and CDR2 SVGAGI. This CDR3 reads CASGSKPGGETQYF. The DNA for the CDR3 is TGTGCCAGCGGATCGAAACCGGGAGGAGAGACCCAGTACTTC.

This clone was counted once. This chain joins TRBV11-3 and TRBJ2-7; D possibly corresponds to TRBD2 (6 bases). This CDR3 has 14 amino acids. Germline CDR1 SGHNT, CDR2 YENEEA. V lost 0 bases and J lost 9, with 15 bases in between. The CDR3: CASSLDIRLALQYF. CDR3 in DNA: TGTGCCAGCAGCTTAGATATACGGCTAGCGCTGCAGTACTTC.

The chain joins TRBV4-1 to TRBJ2-1; the D is unclear. The CDR3 length is 19 residues. CDR1 and CDR2 from the germline V gene are MGHRA and YSYEKL. Trimming removed 1 base from V and 0 bases from J, with 19 bases in between. CDR3: CASSQVFRPSESSYNEQFF. In nucleotides, the CDR3 is TGCGCCAGCAGCCAAGTTTTCCGCCCCTCCGAGAGCTCCTACAATGAGCAGTTCTTC.